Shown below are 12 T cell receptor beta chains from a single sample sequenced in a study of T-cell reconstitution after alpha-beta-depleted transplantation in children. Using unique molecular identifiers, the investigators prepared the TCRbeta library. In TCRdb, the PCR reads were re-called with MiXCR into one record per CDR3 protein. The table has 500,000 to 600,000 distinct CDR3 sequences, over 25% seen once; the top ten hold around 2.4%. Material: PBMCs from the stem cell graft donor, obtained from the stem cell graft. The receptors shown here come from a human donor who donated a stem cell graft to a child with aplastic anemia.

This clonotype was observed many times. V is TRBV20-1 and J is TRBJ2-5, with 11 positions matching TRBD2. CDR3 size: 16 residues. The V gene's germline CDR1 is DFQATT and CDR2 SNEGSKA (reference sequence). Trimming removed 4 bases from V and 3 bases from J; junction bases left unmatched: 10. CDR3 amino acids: CSANDWSSGRKETQYF. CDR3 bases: TGCAGTGCTAATGACTGGTCTAGCGGGAGGAAAGAGACCCAGTACTTC.

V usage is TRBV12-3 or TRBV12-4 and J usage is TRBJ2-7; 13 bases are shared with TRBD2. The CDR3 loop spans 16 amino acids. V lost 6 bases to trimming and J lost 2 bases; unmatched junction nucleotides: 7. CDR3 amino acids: CASRKGLAGTPYEQYF. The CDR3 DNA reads TGTGCCAGCAGAAAGGGACTAGCGGGAACACCCTACGAGCAGTACTTC.

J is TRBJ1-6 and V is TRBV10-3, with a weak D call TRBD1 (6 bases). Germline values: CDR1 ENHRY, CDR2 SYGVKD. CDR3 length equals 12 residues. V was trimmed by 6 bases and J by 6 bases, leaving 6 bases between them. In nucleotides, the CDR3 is TGTGCCATCAGGGACAGTAATTCACCCCTCCACTTT. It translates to CAIRDSNSPLHF.

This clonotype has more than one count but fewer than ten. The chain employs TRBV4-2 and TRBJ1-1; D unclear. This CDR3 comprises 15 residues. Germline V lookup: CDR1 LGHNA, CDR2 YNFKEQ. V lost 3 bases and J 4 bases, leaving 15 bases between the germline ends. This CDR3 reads CASSQNTLGSTEAFF. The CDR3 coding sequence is TGTGCCAGCAGCCAGAACACACTCGGGTCCACTGAAGCTTTCTTT.

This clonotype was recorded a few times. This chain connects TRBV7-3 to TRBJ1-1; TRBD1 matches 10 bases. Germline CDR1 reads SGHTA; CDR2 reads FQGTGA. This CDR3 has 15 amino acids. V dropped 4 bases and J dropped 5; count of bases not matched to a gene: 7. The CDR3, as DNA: TGTGCCAGCAGCTCCCAGCCGGGACAGGGGACTGAAGCTTTCTTT. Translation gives CASSSQPGQGTEAFF.

As DNA, the CDR3 is TGTGCCAGCAGTTACGAGGGGTTAACCACCTATGGCTACACCTTC. It translates to CASSYEGLTTYGYTF. This sequence joins TRBV6-5 and TRBJ1-2; weak D call: TRBD1 (5 bases). Germline CDR1 is MNHEY and CDR2 is SVGAGI. The V gene lost 2 bases and the J gene lost 4 bases, with 14 bases spanning the gap. There are 15 residues in the CDR3.

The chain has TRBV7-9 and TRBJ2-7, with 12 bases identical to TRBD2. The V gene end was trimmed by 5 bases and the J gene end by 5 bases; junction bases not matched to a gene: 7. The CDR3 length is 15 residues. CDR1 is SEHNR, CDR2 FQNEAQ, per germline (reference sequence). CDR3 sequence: CASSPQTSGSNEQYF. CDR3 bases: TGTGCCAGCAGCCCTCAGACTAGCGGGAGCAACGAGCAGTACTTC.

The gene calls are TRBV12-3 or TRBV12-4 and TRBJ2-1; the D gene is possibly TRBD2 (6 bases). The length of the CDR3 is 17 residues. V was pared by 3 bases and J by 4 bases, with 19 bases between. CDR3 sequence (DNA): TGTGCCAGCAGTTTGAATTCCGGGGGAGTCGGGTACAATGAGCAGTTCTTC. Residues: CASSLNSGGVGYNEQFF.

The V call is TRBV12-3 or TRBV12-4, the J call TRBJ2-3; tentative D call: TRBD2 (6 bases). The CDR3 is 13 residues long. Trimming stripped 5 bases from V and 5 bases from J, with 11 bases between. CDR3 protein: CASSQAGGDTQYF. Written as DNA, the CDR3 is TGTGCCAGCAGTCAAGCGGGTGGAGATACGCAGTATTTT.

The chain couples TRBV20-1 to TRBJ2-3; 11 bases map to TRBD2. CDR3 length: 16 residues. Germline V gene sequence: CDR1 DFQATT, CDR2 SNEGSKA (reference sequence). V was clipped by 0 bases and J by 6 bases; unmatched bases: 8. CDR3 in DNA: TGCAGTGCTAGAGATTCTGCTAGCGGGAGGCTTGATACGCAGTATTTT. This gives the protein CSARDSASGRLDTQYF.

CDR3 region: CSARDLTLAKNIQYF. The CDR3 coding sequence is TGCAGTGCTAGAGATTTGACTCTAGCCAAAAACATTCAGTACTTC. This chain links TRBV20-1 with TRBJ2-4; D unclear. The CDR3 extends over 15 amino acids. Germline assignment: CDR1 DFQATT and CDR2 SNEGSKA (reference sequence). The germline V and J ends were trimmed by 0 bases and 0 bases, with 9 bases remaining between them.

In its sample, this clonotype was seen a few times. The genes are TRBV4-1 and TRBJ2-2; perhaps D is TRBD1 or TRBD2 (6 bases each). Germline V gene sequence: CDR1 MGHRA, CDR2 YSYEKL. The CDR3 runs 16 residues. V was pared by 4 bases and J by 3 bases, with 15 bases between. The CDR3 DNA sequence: TGCGCCAGCAGCCCAGAGGGGGGAGTGGACACCGGGGAGCTGTTTTTT. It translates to CASSPEGGVDTGELFF.